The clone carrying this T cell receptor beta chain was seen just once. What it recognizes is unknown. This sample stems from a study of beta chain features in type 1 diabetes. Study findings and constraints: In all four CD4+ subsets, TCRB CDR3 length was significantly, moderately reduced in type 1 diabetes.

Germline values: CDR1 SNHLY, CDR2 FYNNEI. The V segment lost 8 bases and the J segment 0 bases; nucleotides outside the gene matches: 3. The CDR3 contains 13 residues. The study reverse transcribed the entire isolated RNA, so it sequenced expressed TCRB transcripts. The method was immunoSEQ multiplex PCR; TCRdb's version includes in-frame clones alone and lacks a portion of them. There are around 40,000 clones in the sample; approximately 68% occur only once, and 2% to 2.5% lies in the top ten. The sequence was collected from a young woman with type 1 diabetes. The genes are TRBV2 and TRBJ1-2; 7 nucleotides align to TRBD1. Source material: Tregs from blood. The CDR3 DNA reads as TGTGCCAGCGACAGGGACGCTAACTATGGCTACACCTTC. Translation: CASDRDANYGYTF.